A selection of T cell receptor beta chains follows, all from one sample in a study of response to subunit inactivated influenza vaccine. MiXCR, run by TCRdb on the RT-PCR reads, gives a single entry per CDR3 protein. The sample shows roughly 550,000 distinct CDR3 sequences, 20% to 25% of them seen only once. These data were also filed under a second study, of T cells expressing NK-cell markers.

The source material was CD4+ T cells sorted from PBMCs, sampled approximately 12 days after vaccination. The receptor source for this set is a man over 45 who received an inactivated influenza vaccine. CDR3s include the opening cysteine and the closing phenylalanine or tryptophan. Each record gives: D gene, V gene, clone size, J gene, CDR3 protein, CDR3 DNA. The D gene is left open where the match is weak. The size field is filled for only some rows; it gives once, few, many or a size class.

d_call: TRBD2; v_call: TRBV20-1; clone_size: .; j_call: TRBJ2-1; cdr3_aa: CSARERGRANEQFF; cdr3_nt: TGCAGTGCTAGAGAACGCGGGAGGGCAAATGAGCAGTTCTTC
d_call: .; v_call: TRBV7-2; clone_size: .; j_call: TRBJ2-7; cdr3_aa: CASSKTGGARQYF; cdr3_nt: TGTGCCAGCAGCAAAACAGGGGGGGCGCGGCAGTACTTC
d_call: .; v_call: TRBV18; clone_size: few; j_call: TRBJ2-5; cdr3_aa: CASSHSEGFETQYF; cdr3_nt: TGTGCCAGCTCACATTCGGAGGGATTTGAGACCCAGTACTTC
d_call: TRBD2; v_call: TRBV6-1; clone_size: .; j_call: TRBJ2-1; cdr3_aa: CASSESSGGYNEQFF; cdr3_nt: TGTGCCAGCAGTGAAAGTAGCGGGGGTTATAATGAGCAGTTCTTC
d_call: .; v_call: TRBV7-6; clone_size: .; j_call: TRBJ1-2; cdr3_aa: CASSLDGGGYTF; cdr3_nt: TGTGCCAGCAGCTTAGATGGCGGTGGCTACACCTTC
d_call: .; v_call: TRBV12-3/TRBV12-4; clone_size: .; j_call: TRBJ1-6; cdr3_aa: CASSFTRPVSPLHF; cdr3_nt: TGTGCCAGCAGTTTTACTAGGCCAGTTTCACCCCTCCACTTT
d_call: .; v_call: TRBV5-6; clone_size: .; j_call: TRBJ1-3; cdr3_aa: CASSPYTASGNTIYF; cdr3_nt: TGTGCCAGCAGTCCTTATACAGCCTCTGGAAACACCATATATTTT
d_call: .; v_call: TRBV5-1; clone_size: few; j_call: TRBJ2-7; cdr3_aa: CASSYGTFYEQYF; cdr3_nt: TGCGCCAGCAGCTACGGGACTTTCTACGAGCAGTACTTC
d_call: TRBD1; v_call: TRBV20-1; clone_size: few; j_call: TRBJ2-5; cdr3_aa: CSARAPGMGQLQETQYF; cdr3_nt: TGCAGTGCTAGAGCCCCGGGTATGGGACAGCTCCAAGAGACCCAGTACTTC
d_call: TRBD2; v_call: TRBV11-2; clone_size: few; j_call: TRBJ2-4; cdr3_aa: CASSLGGLAGGPKNIQYF; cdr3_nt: TGTGCCAGCAGCTTAGGCGGACTAGCGGGAGGCCCCAAAAACATTCAGTACTTC
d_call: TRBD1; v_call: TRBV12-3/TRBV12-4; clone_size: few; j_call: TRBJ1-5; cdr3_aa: CASSFGGGTGSNQPQHF; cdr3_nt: TGTGCCAGCAGTTTTGGGGGGGGGACAGGGAGCAATCAGCCCCAGCATTTT